Given below is one TCR beta chain in context. This entry comes from a study of blood T cell repertoires in COVID-19. The germline V gene encodes CDR1 MGHRA and CDR2 YSYEKL. This CDR3 is built from 18 residues. The V and J ends lost 2 bases and 1 base, in that order; junction bases with no gene match: 8. Original processing notes: Estimation of nucleated cell counts relied on the amplification of reference gene primers. Method: immunoSEQ multiplex PCR; TCRdb's copy keeps in-frame clones and lacks some. D and trimming were read from the DNA, whereas the V and J calls and clone size are those reported in that table. The sample lists 60,000 to 70,000 clones; 84% were seen once.

The receptor's source is a man over 45 with active COVID-19. This chain links TRBV4-1 with TRBJ2-2; 9 bases line up with TRBD2. Sequenced: peripheral blood. CDR3 DNA sequence: TGCGCCAGCAGCCAATTGCTAGCGGGAACGAGGAACACCGGGGAGCTGTTTTTT. This translates into CASSQLLAGTRNTGELFF.